This T cell receptor beta chain stems from a study of blood T cell repertoires in COVID-19. Study-level information: COVID-19 samples, acute and convalescent, were from the United States, Italy and Spain. From T cells, B-cell-depleted T cells, or PBMCs came the material, which was cDNA or gDNA.

Original processing notes: The authors estimated nucleated cell counts from reference gene primer amplification. The method was immunoSEQ multiplex PCR; TCRdb's version includes in-frame clones alone and lacks a portion of them. V, J and clone size were drawn from that table, and D and trimming were deduced from the DNA. The table lists about 49,000 clones, under 85% of them singletons. V was clipped by 5 bases and J by 4 bases; unmatched bases: 5. CDR1 and CDR2 from the germline V gene are SGHTA and FQGTGA. The CDR3 is 13 amino acids. Material for sequencing was peripheral blood. The sequence came from a human donor in a cohort sampled during active COVID-19. The chain recombines TRBV7-3 with TRBJ2-7; 7 bases fit TRBD2. CDR3 in amino acids: CASSPAGVYEQYF. DNA of the CDR3: TGTGCCAGCAGCCCTGCGGGAGTTTACGAGCAGTACTTC.